In its sample, the clone carrying this TCR beta chain was seen many times. The sample comes from a study of read filtering for tumor transcriptome and immune sequencing. About the study: Under 10 patients were R-ISS I, around 15 were R-ISS II, more than five were R-ISS III.

This library used approximately 0.4 ug RNA and molecular barcoded adaptors spanning alpha/delta and beta/gamma chains. TCRdb passed the reads through MiXCR, listing each CDR3 protein once. Among approximately 61,000 distinct CDR3 sequences listed, nearly 20% were seen once. The CDR3 is 12 amino acids. The ends lost 6 bases at V and 4 bases at J; junction bases unmatched: 3. Per germline, CDR1 SQVTM and CDR2 ANQGSEA. This sequence was found in a donor aged 40 or older with multiple myeloma. The rearrangement uses TRBV29-1 and TRBJ2-7, with TRBD1 matching over 10 bases. The sample taken for sequencing was a population of CD138-negative cells sorted from bone marrow. Here the CDR3 reads CSVRQGAYEQYF. In nucleotides, the CDR3 is TGCAGCGTCCGACAGGGGGCTTACGAGCAGTACTTC.